The 17 T cell receptor beta chains below come from one sample, sequenced in a study of PD-L1 blockade in urothelial cancer. TCRdb keeps only in-frame clones here, not all; method: immunoSEQ multiplex PCR. The table has 60,000 to 70,000 clones, about 86% seen once. Time point indicated: pretreatment peripheral blood. The sequenced sample was PBMCs, obtained around atezolizumab (anti-PD-L1) treatment. These receptors were obtained from a man between 65 and 79 years old with urothelial cancer.

The V gene is TRBV4-2, the J gene TRBJ1-4; D is possibly TRBD1 (6 bases). CDR1 and CDR2 (germline): LGHNA, YNFKEQ. The CDR3 is 18 residues long. Trimming left V 1 base short and J 0 bases short, with 15 bases between. CDR3 coding DNA: TGTGCCAGCAGCCAAGTTCGACAGGCCTATGCAACTAATGAAAAACTGTTTTTT. This codes for CASSQVRQAYATNEKLFF.

The V call is TRBV6-5, the J call TRBJ1-5; a possible D gene is TRBD1 (6 bases). The germline V gene encodes CDR1 MNHEY and CDR2 SVGAGI. V was clipped by 2 bases and J by 7 bases, with 9 bases between them. This CDR3 is built from 13 residues. The CDR3 reads CASSYTDRQPQHF. In nucleotides, the CDR3 is TGTGCCAGCAGTTACACGGACAGACAGCCCCAGCATTTT.

This chain connects TRBV27 to TRBJ2-1; D is undetermined. This CDR3 comprises 12 residues. Trimming cost V 2 bases and J 6 bases, with 5 bases left between them. Looked up from germline, CDR1 is MNHEY and CDR2 is SMNVEV (reference sequence). The CDR3 DNA is TGTGCCAGCAGTTTAAGCCCCAATGAGCAGTTCTTC. Translating gives CASSLSPNEQFF.

This clone has just one count. The chain couples TRBV5-1 to TRBJ2-1; 10 nucleotides agree with TRBD2. The CDR3 spans 18 residues. Looked up from germline, CDR1 is SGHRS and CDR2 is YFSETQ. The V and J ends lost 2 bases and 5 bases, in that order; junction bases with no gene match: 13. The CDR3 region has the DNA TGCGCCAGCAGCTTCGGGGGGTTAGCGGGAGGCCTCGACAATGAGCAGTTCTTC. Residues: CASSFGGLAGGLDNEQFF.

V and J are TRBV19 and TRBJ1-2; the match to TRBD1 covers 7 bases. The CDR3 has 14 amino acids. The ends lost 10 bases at V and 0 bases at J; junction bases unmatched: 8. CDR1 LNHDA and CDR2 SQIVND come from the germline V gene (reference sequence). The CDR3 sequence: CATTGTEANYGYTF. CDR3 nucleotides: TGTGCCACCACTGGGACAGAAGCTAACTATGGCTACACCTTC. The variable domain in full, with the rest retrieved from reference TRBV19 and TRBJ1-2, is DGGITQSPKYLFRKEGQNVTLSCEQNLNHDAMYWYRQDPGQGLRLIYYSQIVNDFQKGDIAEGYSVSREKKESFPLTVTSAQKNPTAFYLCATTGTEANYGYTFGSGTRLTVV.

This rearrangement joins TRBV10-1 to TRBJ1-1; D possibly corresponds to TRBD1 (5 bases). Trimming removed 0 bases from V and 1 base from J, with 18 bases in between. This CDR3 has 18 residues. Per the germline V gene, CDR1 is WNHNN and CDR2 is SYGVQD (reference sequence). In nucleotides, the CDR3 is TGCGCCAGCAGTGAGTCAGCCACCTGGGGCCTCTCGAACACTGAAGCTTTCTTT. Protein sequence: CASSESATWGLSNTEAFF.

The rearrangement joins TRBV7-6 to TRBJ2-7; TRBD2 matches at 13 bases. V dropped 5 bases and J dropped 2; count of bases not matched to a gene: 9. Per germline, CDR1 SGHVS and CDR2 FNYEAQ. This CDR3 contains 17 residues. The CDR3 DNA reads TGTGCCAGCAGCGAAGGACTAGCGGGAGATGGTGCCTACGAGCAGTACTTC. Translating gives CASSEGLAGDGAYEQYF.

This chain uses TRBV27 with TRBJ2-3; TRBD1 agrees at 9 bases. There are 14 residues in the CDR3. Looked up from germline, CDR1 is MNHEY and CDR2 is SMNVEV (reference sequence). J lost 4 bases, V lost 1 base, and 0 bases had no gene match. The DNA of the CDR3 is TGTGCCAGCAGTTTATGGGACAGGGCAGATACGCAGTATTTT. Protein: CASSLWDRADTQYF.

CDR3 DNA: TGCGCCAGCAGCCAATCTCAAGTGGACTACTACAATGAGCAGTTCTTC. This gives the protein CASSQSQVDYYNEQFF. The V and J genes are TRBV4-1 and TRBJ2-1, with D tentatively TRBD2 (6 bases). The CDR3 spans 16 residues. V lost 2 bases and J lost 3, with 14 bases in between. Per germline, CDR1 MGHRA and CDR2 YSYEKL.

This rearrangement joins TRBV6-5 to TRBJ1-2; D not resolved. Germline V gene sequence: CDR1 MNHEY, CDR2 SVGAGI. V gave up 3 bases and J gave up 6 bases, with 14 bases separating them. This CDR3 comprises 14 residues. CDR3 DNA sequence: TGTGCCAGCAGTTATGGCAGCCAGGATAATGGCTACACCTTC. It codes for CASSYGSQDNGYTF.

This clone has more than one count but fewer than ten. J is TRBJ2-7 and V is TRBV2; a possible D gene is TRBD2 (5 bases). V lost 6 bases to trimming and J lost 9 bases, with 9 bases between them. CDR3 length equals 10 residues. Looked up from germline, CDR1 is SNHLY and CDR2 is FYNNEI. The CDR3 nucleotides read TGTGCCAGCAGGTCCGGGGTGCAGTACTTC. This codes for CASRSGVQYF.

This clone was seen only a few times. The chain recombines TRBV19 with TRBJ1-1, with a weak D call TRBD1 (6 bases). The CDR3 extends over 13 amino acids. Germline CDR1 is LNHDA and CDR2 is SQIVND (reference sequence). V lost 4 bases, J lost 2 bases, and 8 bases lay in between. CDR3 residues: CASSRTANTEAFF. In nucleotides, the CDR3 is TGTGCCAGTAGTAGGACAGCAAACACTGAAGCTTTCTTT.

The V call is TRBV10-2, the J call TRBJ1-2; TRBD1 matches at 10 bases. The CDR3 covers 15 residues. V trimming: 3 bases; J trimming: 4 bases; junction bases outside the gene matches: 5. Germline values: CDR1 WSHSY, CDR2 SAAADI. The CDR3 DNA reads TGCGCCAGCAGTGATCCCCGGGACAGGGGCTATGGCTACACCTTC. This gives the protein CASSDPRDRGYGYTF.

The V and J genes are TRBV19 and TRBJ2-1; 8 nucleotides align to TRBD2. The CDR3 has 17 residues. V dropped 5 bases and J dropped 4; count of bases not matched to a gene: 13. CDR1 and CDR2 (germline): LNHDA, SQIVND (reference sequence). The CDR3 sequence: CASSSPRGSGTYNEQFF. The DNA of the CDR3 is TGTGCCAGTAGTTCCCCCCGCGGTAGCGGGACGTACAATGAGCAGTTCTTC.

The chain combines TRBV5-4 with TRBJ2-7; 9 bases agree with TRBD2. Germline CDR1 and CDR2: SGHNT and YYREEE (reference sequence). The ends lost 0 bases at V and 6 bases at J; junction bases unmatched: 10. The CDR3 spans 16 residues. This chain's CDR3 is CASSLVGAGGPGEQYF. CDR3 bases: TGTGCCAGCAGCTTGGTCGGGGCGGGAGGGCCGGGCGAGCAGTACTTC.

The chain couples TRBV5-4 to TRBJ2-1; D possibly corresponds to TRBD1 (5 bases). This CDR3 is 13 amino acids long. Trimming removed 4 bases at V and 4 bases at J, with 9 bases between. Germline values: CDR1 SGHNT, CDR2 YYREEE (reference sequence). CDR3 nucleotide sequence: TGTGCCAGCAGCGACGACAGTTACAATGAGCAGTTCTTC. It specifies CASSDDSYNEQFF.

The CDR3 loop is CASRRQGAGGELFF. The CDR3 DNA follows: TGTGCCAGTCGCCGACAGGGGGCGGGCGGGGAGCTGTTTTTT. V and J are TRBV19 and TRBJ2-2; 10 bases fit TRBD1. This CDR3 spans 14 amino acids. Germline V gene lookup returns CDR1 LNHDA and CDR2 SQIVND (reference sequence). Trimming removed 8 bases from V and 7 bases from J; junction bases left unmatched: 7.